The 32 T cell receptor beta chains below come from one sample, sequenced in a study of regulatory T cells in long-lasting Graves disease. Building the TCR beta libraries relied on iRepertoire HTBI primers, and CDR3 regions underwent Arm-PCR. From the multiplex PCR reads, TCRdb called clonotypes with MiXCR, one entry per CDR3 protein. Here the sample spans about 210,000 distinct CDR3 sequences, approximately 18% being singletons. Time point in this sample: newly diagnosed GD, antithyroid drugs for less than 3 months. The authors made the TCR library using RNA they extracted from PBMCs. The sample was also linked to a second study, of T cells in Graves' hyperthyroidism and ophthalmopathy.

This sample comprised peripheral blood mononuclear cells (PBMCs), obtained at new diagnosis, from a patient treated with antithyroid drugs. The receptors were gathered from a woman younger than 45 with Graves disease.

This clonotype was seen a few times. The chain has TRBV6-5 and TRBJ1-2; 10 nucleotides align to TRBD1. V lost 0 bases and J lost 6; bases outside the gene matches: 1. The CDR3 is 14 residues long. Germline V gives CDR1 MNHEY, CDR2 SVGAGI. CDR3 loop: CASSYSDRGDGYTF. CDR3 nucleotides: TGTGCCAGCAGTTACTCGGACAGGGGGGATGGCTACACCTTC.

At least ten counts were recorded for this clonotype. The rearrangement links TRBV29-1 to TRBJ1-3, with a possible D match to TRBD1 (5 bases). The V end lost 3 bases, the J end lost 4 bases, and 7 bases lay between the germline ends. Germline values: CDR1 SQVTM, CDR2 ANQGSEA. CDR3 size: 12 residues. The CDR3 DNA reads TGCAGCGTTGAGGGACGCGGAAACACCATATATTTT. This gives the protein CSVEGRGNTIYF. The full variable domain, its missing parts supplied by reference TRBV29-1 and TRBJ1-3, is SAVISQKPSRDICQRGTSLTIQCQVDSQVTMMFWYRQQPGQSLTLIATANQGSEATYESGFVIDKFPISRPNLTFSTLTVSNMSPEDSSIYLCSVEGRGNTIYFGEGSWLTVV.

This clonotype showed up many times. The genes are TRBV10-3 and TRBJ1-3; D is undetermined. V lost 0 bases to trimming and J lost 0 bases, with 9 bases between them. The V gene's germline CDR1 is ENHRY and CDR2 SYGVKD. The CDR3 consists of 16 residues. The CDR3 loop reads CAISESPPSSGNTIYF. CDR3 DNA sequence: TGTGCCATCAGTGAGTCGCCACCAAGCTCTGGAAACACCATATATTTT.

The chain is built from TRBV18 and TRBJ2-1, with TRBD1 matching 11 bases. The CDR3 is made up of 13 amino acids. Germline trimming cut 5 bases from V and 7 bases from J; bases unmatched to any gene: 1. Germline V gene data show CDR1 as KGHSH and CDR2 as LQKENI. The CDR3, as DNA: TGTGCCAGCTCAGGGACAGGGGGGAATGAGCAGTTCTTC. Its protein product is CASSGTGGNEQFF.

The rearrangement uses TRBV19 and TRBJ2-1; TRBD2 matches at 11 bases. The CDR3 has 16 residues. V was pared by 6 bases and J by 7 bases, with 11 bases of the junction left unmatched. The germline V gene has CDR1 LNHDA and CDR2 SQIVND (reference sequence). The CDR3 loop reads CASRNLAGGPLNEQFF. The CDR3 coding sequence is TGTGCCAGTAGAAACCTAGCGGGGGGCCCTCTAAATGAGCAGTTCTTC.

Concerning this clonotype itself: The junction departs from the called germline gene at one end, perhaps through a read error. V is TRBV5-6 and J is TRBJ2-3; 7 bases are a match to TRBD1. CDR3 length: 18 amino acids. CDR1 SGHDT and CDR2 YYEEEE come from the germline V gene. CDR3 nucleotides: TGTGCCAGCAGCTTAAACAGGGGAAATAGGCCTAGCACAGATAGGCAGTATTTT. Its protein is CASSLNRGNRPSTDRQYF.

This clonotype was detected ten times or more. The chain joins TRBV24-1 to TRBJ1-1, with D maybe TRBD1 (5 bases). Germline V gene sequence: CDR1 KGHDR, CDR2 SFDVKD. V lost 2 bases and J lost 8, with 11 bases in between. This CDR3 has 13 amino acids. The CDR3 region has the DNA TGTGCCACCAGTGATTCCAGACAGAAAGAAGCTTTCTTT. It translates to CATSDSRQKEAFF.

The chain couples TRBV20-1 to TRBJ2-3; 9 bases agree with TRBD2. The V segment lost 0 bases and the J segment 3 bases; nucleotides outside the gene matches: 7. Germline-derived CDR1 and CDR2 are DFQATT and SNEGSKA (reference sequence). The CDR3 is made up of 16 amino acids. The CDR3 DNA reads TGCAGTGCTAGAGATCTCCCTAGCGGGGAAACAGATACGCAGTATTTT. This translates into CSARDLPSGETDTQYF.

Many counts were recorded for this clonotype. The CDR3, as DNA: TGTGCCTGGGGCGAACCGGGGGCATACACTGAAGCTTTCTTT. It encodes CAWGEPGAYTEAFF. J is TRBJ1-1 and V is TRBV30, with a tentative D call TRBD1 (6 bases). The germline V and J ends were trimmed by 5 bases and 3 bases, with 16 bases remaining between them. CDR3 length: 14 residues. Per germline, CDR1 GTSNPN and CDR2 SVGIG (reference sequence). The full variable domain, with the rest looked up from reference TRBV30 and TRBJ1-1, is SQTIHQWPATLVQPVGSPLSLECTVEGTSNPNLYWYRQAAGRGLQLLFYSVGIGQISSEVPQNLSASRPQDRQFILSSKKLLLSDSGFYLCAWGEPGAYTEAFFGQGTRLTVV.

V gene TRBV2 combines with J gene TRBJ1-3; TRBD1 might be the D (5 bases). Trimming removed 7 bases from V and 2 bases from J, with 12 bases in between. Germline values: CDR1 SNHLY, CDR2 FYNNEI. The CDR3 extends over 14 amino acids. CDR3 sequence reads: CASTRLGAGNTIYF. CDR3 coding DNA: TGTGCCAGCACCCGTTTAGGGGCTGGAAACACCATATATTTT.

This clonotype appeared many times. The rearrangement links TRBV24-1 to TRBJ2-1; 11 nucleotides line up with TRBD2. The CDR3 contains 19 residues. Trimming took 4 bases from V and 6 from J; bases not matched to a gene: 16. CDR1 is KGHDR and CDR2 is SFDVKD in the germline V gene. Written as DNA, the CDR3 is TGTGCCACCAGTGACGTGACTAGCGGGAAGGGTTCCCAATTCAATGAGCAGTTCTTC. Its protein is CATSDVTSGKGSQFNEQFF.

Many counts were recorded for this clonotype. CDR3 residues: CAGYRSSGNTIYF. As DNA, the CDR3 is TGTGCCGGCTACAGGAGCTCTGGAAACACCATATATTTT. The J gene is TRBJ1-3, the V gene TRBV30; TRBD1 might be the D (5 bases). This CDR3 has 13 amino acids. V lost 8 bases and J lost 0, with 11 bases in between. Germline-derived CDR1 and CDR2 are GTSNPN and SVGIG (reference sequence).

This clonotype was observed at least ten times. This rearrangement joins TRBV2 to TRBJ1-1; D is possibly TRBD1 (5 bases). This CDR3 has 13 amino acids. V lost 8 bases, J lost 4 bases, and 14 bases lay in between. The germline CDR1 and CDR2 sequences are SNHLY and FYNNEI. The CDR3 is CASHDRGSTEAFF. CDR3 nucleotide sequence: TGTGCCAGCCACGATCGGGGGTCCACTGAAGCTTTCTTT.

This clonotype appeared many times. This chain links TRBV18 with TRBJ1-1; no definite D call. Trimming cost V 3 bases and J 2 bases, with 13 bases left between them. The CDR3 contains 15 residues. CDR1 is KGHSH, CDR2 LQKENI, per germline. The CDR3 loop is CASSPWESTNTEAFF. The DNA of the CDR3 is TGTGCCAGCTCACCCTGGGAGAGTACTAACACTGAAGCTTTCTTT.

This clonotype was found many times. This rearrangement joins TRBV5-1 to TRBJ1-6; D not certain. The ends were cut back, 5 bases at V and 7 bases at J, with 16 bases in the middle. The V gene's germline CDR1 is SGHRS and CDR2 YFSETQ. This CDR3 is built from 15 residues. CDR3 DNA: TGCGCCAGCAGATTCAGGACGGAAGAAAATTCACCCCTCCACTTT. It yields the protein CASRFRTEENSPLHF.

The chain recombines TRBV28 with TRBJ1-6; D unresolved. This CDR3 comprises 11 residues. The V end lost 8 bases, the J end lost 16 bases, and 15 bases lay between the germline ends. CDR1 and CDR2 (germline): MDHEN, SYDVKM. The CDR3 bases are TGTGCCAGCCCCTTGAGGACTCGTCTCCACTTT. Encoded protein: CASPLRTRLHF.

This clonotype was found many times. The chain couples TRBV29-1 to TRBJ1-2; D ambiguous. The CDR3 sequence is 11 residues long. Germline CDR1 SQVTM, CDR2 ANQGSEA. V was clipped by 5 bases and J by 8 bases, with 12 bases between them. The CDR3 loop is CSVRQAGGYTF. In nucleotides, the CDR3 is TGCAGCGTTCGGCAGGCCGGGGGCTACACCTTC. Based on the CDR3 plus reference TRBV29-1 and TRBJ1-2, the full variable domain is SAVISQKPSRDICQRGTSLTIQCQVDSQVTMMFWYRQQPGQSLTLIATANQGSEATYESGFVIDKFPISRPNLTFSTLTVSNMSPEDSSIYLCSVRQAGGYTFGSGTRLTVV.

This clonotype came up many times. V usage is TRBV2 and J usage is TRBJ2-7, with D perhaps TRBD1 (6 bases). Germline V gene sequence: CDR1 SNHLY, CDR2 FYNNEI. This CDR3 is 14 amino acids long. V was clipped by 6 bases and J by 6 bases, with 18 bases between them. CDR3 coding DNA: TGTGCCAGCAGAACAGGGATGGGGACCGGCGAGCAGTACTTC. It is translated as CASRTGMGTGEQYF.

V and J are TRBV11-2 and TRBJ1-2; D is uncertain. The CDR3 covers 14 residues. V was trimmed by 0 bases and J by 2 bases, leaving 7 bases between them. Germline CDR1 is SGHAT and CDR2 is FQNNGV. The DNA for the CDR3 is TGTGCCAGCAGCTTAGAGAGTTCCAACTATGGCTACACCTTC. Residues: CASSLESSNYGYTF.

In this sample, this clonotype turned up a few times. This chain uses TRBV7-3 with TRBJ2-2; 8 positions agree with TRBD2. V lost 3 bases and J lost 6; bases outside the gene matches: 12. The CDR3 has 17 residues. Germline V CDR1 and CDR2: SGHTA, FQGTGA. The CDR3 nucleotides read TGTGCCAGCAGCTTGATAGGGGGACTAGAAAGGCCCGGGGAGCTGTTTTTT. Translating gives CASSLIGGLERPGELFF.

This clonotype was seen repeatedly, ten times or more. The chain has TRBV20-1 and TRBJ1-2, with D uncertain. The CDR3 sequence is 12 residues long. The germline V gene has CDR1 DFQATT and CDR2 SNEGSKA (reference sequence). Trimming took off 8 bases at V and 0 bases at J, with 10 bases between the two ends. For the CDR3, the DNA is TGCAGTTCTCCCACTACTAACTATGGCTACACCTTC. Encoded protein: CSSPTTNYGYTF.

This clonotype came up many times. V usage is TRBV30 and J usage is TRBJ2-7, with 7 positions matching TRBD1. The CDR3 has 15 amino acids. Germline V gene lookup returns CDR1 GTSNPN and CDR2 SVGIG (reference sequence). V was clipped by 3 bases and J by 3 bases; unmatched bases: 11. Here the CDR3 reads CAWSLRDSTHYEQYF. In nucleotides, the CDR3 is TGTGCCTGGAGCTTACGGGACAGCACCCACTACGAGCAGTACTTC.

Many counts were recorded for this clonotype. The chain couples TRBV19 to TRBJ1-5; 8 bases align to TRBD1. The trim removed 5 bases at V and 6 bases at J, leaving 9 bases unmatched. Germline lookup yields CDR1 LNHDA and CDR2 SQIVND (reference sequence). CDR3 size: 15 residues. CDR3 sequence (DNA): TGTGCCAGTAGTGGTTGGGACAGGCTTAGTCAGCCCCAGCATTTT. It translates to CASSGWDRLSQPQHF.

This clonotype was recorded many times. The V and J genes are TRBV20-1 and TRBJ2-2; the D call may be TRBD1 or TRBD2 (5 bases each). The V gene's germline CDR1 is DFQATT and CDR2 SNEGSKA (reference sequence). This CDR3 is built from 14 residues. Trimming stripped 3 bases from V and 3 bases from J, with 11 bases between. The CDR3 coding sequence is TGCAGTGCTAGCTACGGGGCCTACACCGGGGAGCTGTTTTTT. Its translation is CSASYGAYTGELFF.

In this sample, this clonotype turned up many times. V gene TRBV30 combines with J gene TRBJ2-7, with 10 bases lining up with TRBD1. V shed 3 bases and J 5 bases; nucleotides not matched to a gene: 4. This CDR3 contains 13 residues. From germline, CDR1 is GTSNPN and CDR2 SVGIG (reference sequence). The DNA of the CDR3 is TGTGCCTGGAGGACAGGGGGCCCAAACGAGCAGTACTTC. Its translation is CAWRTGGPNEQYF.

This clonotype was counted at least ten times. V and J are TRBV20-1 and TRBJ1-6, with a weak D call TRBD1 (6 bases). The CDR3 loop spans 14 amino acids. Looked up from germline, CDR1 is DFQATT and CDR2 is SNEGSKA (reference sequence). Trimming shortened V by 3 bases and J by 10 bases, and 16 bases separated the two germline ends. The DNA of the CDR3 is TGCAGTGCTAGGGCAGGGGACGTTAGGTCACCCCTCCACTTT. Translating gives CSARAGDVRSPLHF.

The V gene is TRBV20-1, the J gene TRBJ2-5; D remains ambiguous. This CDR3 has 11 residues. The V end lost 2 bases, the J end lost 5 bases, and 6 bases lay between the germline ends. In germline, CDR1 is DFQATT, CDR2 SNEGSKA (reference sequence). The CDR3 is CSARIRETQYF. Written as DNA, the CDR3 is TGCAGTGCTAGAATAAGGGAGACCCAGTACTTC.

This clonotype was counted at least ten times. This chain joins TRBV25-1 and TRBJ1-5; possible D gene TRBD1, 6 bases. Trimming took off 3 bases at V and 9 bases at J, with 12 bases between the two ends. The CDR3 totals 13 residues. The germline CDR1 and CDR2 sequences are MGHDK and SYGVNS. CDR3 sequence: CASSDGGVGPQHF. CDR3 DNA sequence: TGTGCCAGCAGTGATGGGGGCGTGGGGCCCCAGCATTTT. Full variable domain (remainder filled in from reference TRBV25-1 and TRBJ1-5): EADIYQTPRYLVIGTGKKITLECSQTMGHDKMYWYQQDPGMELHLIHYSYGVNSTEKGDLSSESTVSRIRTEHFPLTLESARPSHTSQYLCASSDGGVGPQHFGDGTRLSIL.

This CDR3 reads CASTPSGANVLTF. The CDR3 bases are TGTGCCAGCACCCCCTCTGGGGCCAACGTCCTGACTTTC. The chain couples TRBV3-1 to TRBJ2-6; no reliable D call. V was pared by 7 bases and J by 0 bases, with 4 bases between. The CDR3 has 13 residues. In germline, CDR1 is LGHDT, CDR2 YNNKEL (reference sequence).

This clonotype has a count of ten or more. The chain combines TRBV18 with TRBJ1-5; 7 nucleotides line up with TRBD1. The germline gives CDR1 KGHSH, CDR2 LQKENI. This CDR3 has 14 residues. V was clipped by 3 bases and J by 10 bases; unmatched bases: 9. The CDR3 DNA reads as TGTGCCAGCTCACCTAAGGGGGCCTTAGGACCCCAGCATTTT. Its translation: CASSPKGALGPQHF.

V is TRBV28 and J is TRBJ1-2, with D perhaps matching TRBD1 (6 bases). The CDR3 covers 14 residues. The ends were cut back, 3 bases at V and 4 bases at J, with 12 bases in the middle. CDR1 and CDR2 (germline): MDHEN, SYDVKM. Written as DNA, the CDR3 is TGTGCCAGCAGTTTTTCGGGACAACCCTATGGCTACACCTTC. Its translation: CASSFSGQPYGYTF.

This clonotype came up many times. The chain uses TRBV6-5 and TRBJ1-3, with D unresolved. Germline V gene sequence: CDR1 MNHEY, CDR2 SVGAGI. V was clipped by 1 base and J by 0 bases, with 10 bases between them. The CDR3 is 16 residues long. CDR3 DNA: TGTGCCAGCAGTTACTATTCGATCCGCTCTGGAAACACCATATATTTT. Its protein is CASSYYSIRSGNTIYF.